This TCR beta chain is drawn from a study of shared clonotypes between healthy human individuals. Germline loops: CDR1 MNHNY, CDR2 SVGAGI (reference sequence). CDR3 size: 16 residues. The V and J ends lost 2 bases and 0 bases respectively, with 11 bases between them. Sorted-subset replicate PCRs used roughly 220 ng DNA, some 31,000 T cell genomes. The assay was immunoSEQ multiplex PCR, and TCRdb's table has in-frame clones only and misses some. Of a few million clones in the sample, just over 90% are singletons; the top ten hold 0.11% to 0.15%. The sequence was collected from a man between 18 and 35 years old in good health. J is TRBJ1-5 and V is TRBV6-6; D is unresolved. Sequencing was done on a sample of naive CD4+ T cells sorted from blood. Subset indicated: CD45RA+ positively selected. The CDR3 region is CASSYPPLNSNQPQHF. CDR3 sequence (DNA): TGTGCCAGCAGTTACCCGCCTCTTAATAGCAATCAGCCCCAGCATTTT.